The clone carrying this T cell receptor beta chain appeared many times. Its antigen is unknown. V was trimmed by 1 base and J by 10 bases, leaving 16 bases between them. Germline V gene lookup returns CDR1 SGHDN and CDR2 FVKESK. The length of the CDR3 is 14 residues. These data come from a study of T cells in Graves' hyperthyroidism and ophthalmopathy. Study findings and constraints: Most expanded thyroid clonotypes above 0.001 also appeared in blood.

TCR beta CDR3 regions were amplified from RNA. First-round RT-PCR with HTBI primers amplified the TCR CDR3 region. One entry per CDR3 protein results from TCRdb running MiXCR on the multiplex PCR reads. The sample comprises 500,000 or so distinct CDR3 sequences, approximately 17% of which are singletons, and around 17% rests with the top ten. V is TRBV14 and J is TRBJ1-1; possibly TRBD1 for D (6 bases). Sample: blood. The sequence derives from a woman aged 18-29 years with Graves' ophthalmopathy. The CDR3 sequence is CASSQAGGGLTAFF. The CDR3 DNA reads as TGTGCCAGCAGCCAAGCTGGGGGGGGGCTGACAGCTTTCTTT.